The 7 T cell receptor beta chains presented below share a single source sample, sequenced in a study of siplizumab effects on memory and regulatory T cells. Clones were sequenced by immunoSEQ multiplex PCR, and TCRdb holds only the in-frame ones, with some missing. The sample holds tens of thousands of clones, roughly 86% seen once. Material for sequencing was Tregs sorted from blood. The receptors were gathered from a human donor in good health.

This sequence joins TRBV18 and TRBJ2-2; 12 nucleotides match TRBD1. The CDR3 contains 17 residues. The germline gives CDR1 KGHSH, CDR2 LQKENI. V was pared by 3 bases and J by 4 bases, with 6 bases of the junction left unmatched. CDR3 in amino acids: CASSPFVGQGATGELFF. The CDR3 region has the DNA TGTGCCAGCTCACCGTTTGTGGGACAGGGGGCCACCGGGGAGCTGTTTTTT.

The chain links TRBV30 to TRBJ2-7, with D unresolved. Germline V gene data show CDR1 as GTSNPN and CDR2 as SVGIG (reference sequence). Trimming took off 2 bases at V and 6 bases at J, with 14 bases between the two ends. The CDR3 covers 13 residues. The CDR3 here is CAWSSGLSVEQYF. The CDR3 coding sequence is TGTGCCTGGAGTTCGGGCCTCTCCGTCGAGCAGTACTTC. Full variable domain (rest looked up from reference TRBV30 and TRBJ2-7): SQTIHQWPATLVQPVGSPLSLECTVEGTSNPNLYWYRQAAGRGLQLLFYSVGIGQISSEVPQNLSASRPQDRQFILSSKKLLLSDSGFYLCAWSSGLSVEQYFGPGTRLTVT.

CDR3 region: CASSIRQGLGTTDTQYF. For the CDR3, the DNA is TGTGCCAGCAGCATAAGACAGGGGTTGGGGACCACAGATACGCAGTATTTT. The chain combines TRBV7-9 with TRBJ2-3; TRBD1 matches 8 bases. Germline V lookup: CDR1 SEHNR, CDR2 FQNEAQ (reference sequence). The junction had 12 bases not matched to a gene; V was cut back by 5 bases and J by 2 bases. The CDR3 totals 17 residues.

The chain employs TRBV28 and TRBJ2-3; 7 positions agree with TRBD2. Germline CDR1 reads MDHEN; CDR2 reads SYDVKM. CDR3 length: 19 amino acids. J was trimmed by 2 bases and V by 4 bases; bases with no gene match: 18. The CDR3 DNA is TGTGCCAGCAGTTCCCATACGCCGGGTCGGGGGGATTCCACAGATACGCAGTATTTT. As protein: CASSSHTPGRGDSTDTQYF. Filled out from reference TRBV28 and TRBJ2-3, the complete variable domain reads DVKVTQSSRYLVKRTGEKVFLECVQDMDHENMFWYRQDPGLGLRLIYFSYDVKMKEKGDIPEGYSVSREKKERFSLILESASTNQTSMYLCASSSHTPGRGDSTDTQYFGPGTRLTVL.

The chain is built from TRBV15 and TRBJ2-2; TRBD2 might be the D (5 bases). The germline V gene has CDR1 LNHNV and CDR2 YYDKDF (reference sequence). The CDR3 is 15 amino acids. V lost 0 bases, J lost 3 bases, and 8 bases lay in between. CDR3 DNA: TGTGCCACCAGCAGAGACGGGGTCTACACCGGGGAGCTGTTTTTT. Amino acids: CATSRDGVYTGELFF. Supplemented by reference TRBV15 and TRBJ2-2, the full variable domain reads DAMVIQNPRYQVTQFGKPVTLSCSQTLNHNVMYWYQQKSSQAPKLLFHYYDKDFNNEADTPDNFQSRRPNTSFCFLDIRSPGLGDTAMYLCATSRDGVYTGELFFGEGSRLTVL.

The chain joins TRBV5-4 to TRBJ2-2, with a weak D call TRBD1 (6 bases). CDR1 is SGHNT and CDR2 is YYREEE in the germline V gene (reference sequence). The CDR3 contains 16 residues. Trimming pared 4 bases from V and 0 bases from J, leaving 13 bases between. CDR3 sequence reads: CASSNSRTANTGELFF. DNA for the CDR3: TGTGCCAGCAGCAACTCGAGGACAGCGAACACCGGGGAGCTGTTTTTT.

This chain uses TRBV7-2 with TRBJ2-7; D may be TRBD1 (6 bases). The germline CDR1 and CDR2 sequences are SGHTA and FQGNSA. With 5 bases removed from V and 9 bases from J, the gap between germline ends came to 14 bases. CDR3 length: 12 residues. The DNA for the CDR3 is TGTGCCAGCAGCCTGACAGGCCTAGGGCAGTACTTC. Its translation is CASSLTGLGQYF.